This T cell receptor (beta chain) was identified in a study of blood T cell repertoires in COVID-19. Study at large: Acute and convalescent COVID-19 samples came from the United States, Italy and Spain. Sources were T cells, B-cell-depleted T cells, or PBMCs; the material itself was cDNA or gDNA.

Profiled with immunoSEQ multiplex PCR; TCRdb holds only in-frame clones, not every one. The table lists about 440,000 clones, around 88% of them singletons, with about 4.3% in the top ten. V lost 5 bases to trimming and J lost 2 bases; unmatched junction nucleotides: 6. CDR1 and CDR2 (germline): SEHNR, FQNEAQ (reference sequence). The CDR3 runs 15 residues. The receptor comes from a woman between 25 and 40 years old with acute or convalescent COVID-19. The rearrangement joins TRBV7-9 to TRBJ1-1, with TRBD1 matching over 9 bases. The sample consisted of peripheral blood. In DNA form, the CDR3 reads TGTGCCAGCAGCCGGCGGGACAGGGTAAACACTGAAGCTTTCTTT. It translates to CASSRRDRVNTEAFF.